This record looks at one T cell receptor beta chain sequence and its context. Its antigen is not identified. Trimming took off 8 bases at V and 8 bases at J, with 16 bases between the two ends. The germline CDR1 and CDR2 sequences are MRHNA and SNTAGT. There are 13 residues in the CDR3. PCR was performed using 60 Vbeta and 13 Jbeta primers. Some clones are missing from TCRdb's copy, which holds only in-frame ones; the method was immunoSEQ multiplex PCR. The profile covers about 130,000 clones, with around 72% appearing a single time and about 3% taken by the ten largest. This sample is part of a study of cytomegalovirus exposure and HLA in healthy donors. Findings and limits, study-wide: HLA alleles were associated with 16,000 or so TCR beta sequences in a later analysis at 0.05 false discovery rate. The authors excluded some V segments, including TRBV6-2 and TRBV6-3, as indistinguishable. It was assumed in the presence/absence analyses that sequencing depth was roughly uniform across donors.

The source is a human donor in good health. The sample taken for sequencing was PBMCs. The V gene is TRBV6-4, the J gene TRBJ1-3; D unclear. CDR3 sequence reads: CASEADGLYTIYF. In DNA, the CDR3 is TGTGCCAGCGAGGCCGACGGATTATACACCATATATTTT.